Shown below are 12 T cell receptor beta chains from a single sample sequenced in a study of blood T cell repertoires in COVID-19. The method was immunoSEQ multiplex PCR; TCRdb's version includes in-frame clones alone and lacks a portion of them. The sample consists of roughly 17,000 clones, approximately 80% of them appearing once. The sequencing input was peripheral blood. These receptors were collected from a man in his 60s with active or convalescent COVID-19.

Only one count was recorded for this clone. This chain links TRBV7-3 with TRBJ2-3; TRBD2 agrees at 7 bases. Germline-derived CDR1 and CDR2 are SGHTA and FQGTGA. The V segment lost 2 bases and the J segment 6 bases; nucleotides outside the gene matches: 11. The CDR3 totals 16 residues. The CDR3 region has the DNA TGTGCCAGCAGCTTAGGACTAGGTCAAGGGGTGGATACGCAGTATTTT. It specifies CASSLGLGQGVDTQYF. Full variable domain (rest looked up from reference TRBV7-3 and TRBJ2-3): GAGVSQTPSNKVTEKGKYVELRCDPISGHTALYWYRQSLGQGPEFLIYFQGTGAADDSGLPNDRFFAVRPEGSVSTLKIQRTERGDSAVYLCASSLGLGQGVDTQYFGPGTRLTVL.

The chain is built from TRBV30 and TRBJ2-2; 7 nucleotides align to TRBD1. V lost 8 bases and J lost 6; bases outside the gene matches: 9. The CDR3 covers 13 residues. Germline CDR1 reads GTSNPN; CDR2 reads SVGIG (reference sequence). CDR3 amino acids: CAGSRGSSGELFF. For the CDR3, the DNA is TGTGCCGGTTCCAGGGGGTCGTCCGGGGAGCTGTTTTTT.

The genes are TRBV10-3 and TRBJ1-5; TRBD1 matches 8 bases. In germline, CDR1 is ENHRY, CDR2 SYGVKD. Trimming cost V 6 bases and J 7 bases; bases outside gene matches: 5. The CDR3 covers 13 residues. The CDR3 coding sequence is TGTGCCATCAGCGGACAGGGACAGCAGCCCCAGCATTTT. Translation: CAISGQGQQPQHF.

V usage is TRBV2 and J usage is TRBJ1-3; D remains ambiguous. CDR1 and CDR2 from the germline V gene are SNHLY and FYNNEI. The CDR3 length is 14 residues. The V gene lost 5 bases and the J gene lost 2 bases, with 10 bases spanning the gap. In DNA form, the CDR3 reads TGTGCCAGCAGTCCAGCGATGGCTGGAAACACCATATATTTT. Its translation is CASSPAMAGNTIYF.

V is TRBV2 and J is TRBJ2-1; 7 bases are shared with TRBD2. Looked up from germline, CDR1 is SNHLY and CDR2 is FYNNEI. The CDR3 contains 14 residues. V dropped 7 bases and J dropped 4; count of bases not matched to a gene: 7. The CDR3 here is CASTQRGYYNEQFF. DNA for the CDR3: TGTGCCAGCACCCAGCGGGGATATTACAATGAGCAGTTCTTC.

The J gene is TRBJ1-1, the V gene TRBV10-1; D call uncertain. Germline V gives CDR1 WNHNN, CDR2 SYGVQD (reference sequence). V gave up 0 bases and J gave up 3 bases, with 5 bases separating them. The CDR3 covers 13 residues. CDR3 sequence reads: CASSESSYTEAFF. As DNA, the CDR3 is TGCGCCAGCAGTGAGTCGTCTTACACTGAAGCTTTCTTT.

The V and J genes are TRBV9 and TRBJ1-6, with a tentative D call TRBD1 (5 bases). The CDR3 is 15 residues long. Trimming stripped 0 bases from V and 10 bases from J, with 14 bases between. Germline loops: CDR1 SGDLS, CDR2 YYNGEE. CDR3 DNA: TGTGCCAGCAGCGTAGAGGCAGGGAAATTCTCACCCCTCCACTTT. Its translation is CASSVEAGKFSPLHF.

The gene calls are TRBV11-2 and TRBJ2-1, with 9 bases lining up with TRBD2. This CDR3 contains 15 residues. J was trimmed by 4 bases and V by 5 bases; bases with no gene match: 6. Germline-derived CDR1 and CDR2 are SGHAT and FQNNGV. The CDR3 region is CASSELAGKYNEQFF. For the CDR3, the DNA is TGTGCCAGCAGCGAGCTAGCGGGAAAGTACAATGAGCAGTTCTTC. The whole variable domain, filled in from reference TRBV11-2 and TRBJ2-1, reads EAGVAQSPRYKIIEKRQSVAFWCNPISGHATLYWYQQILGQGPKLLIQFQNNGVVDDSQLPKDRFSAERLKGVDSTLKIQPAKLEDSAVYLCASSELAGKYNEQFFGPGTRLTVL.

The chain couples TRBV7-9 to TRBJ1-3; D is undetermined. The CDR3 runs 16 residues. CDR1 and CDR2 (germline): SEHNR, FQNEAQ (reference sequence). Trimming took 4 bases from V and 0 from J, leaving 13 bases between them. The chain's CDR3 is CASSSNRGVSGNTIYF. The CDR3 region has the DNA TGTGCCAGCAGCTCCAATCGGGGAGTCTCTGGAAACACCATATATTTT.

By proportion, this clone is medium-sized. The chain links TRBV6-5 to TRBJ1-6, with 7 bases identical to TRBD1. The germline gives CDR1 MNHEY, CDR2 SVGAGI. There are 15 residues in the CDR3. V shed 6 bases and J 5 bases; nucleotides not matched to a gene: 7. CDR3 sequence (DNA): TGTGCCAGCAGCCGACAGGGAATCGATAATTCACCCCTCCACTTT. It codes for CASSRQGIDNSPLHF.

This chain links TRBV28 with TRBJ2-6; 8 bases match TRBD1. V gave up 4 bases and J gave up 2 bases; unmatched junction bases: 7. The CDR3 runs to 17 residues. Germline-derived CDR1 and CDR2 are MDHEN and SYDVKM. The CDR3 region has the DNA TGTGCCAGCAGTTCTACAGGGGGGTGGGCTGGGGCCAACGTCCTGACTTTC. Encoded protein: CASSSTGGWAGANVLTF.

This clone was seen only a few times. The V and J genes are TRBV6-4 and TRBJ2-1, with TRBD2 matching over 9 bases. The length of the CDR3 is 16 residues. Unmatched junction bases numbered 9, after V lost 5 bases and J lost 4 bases. Per the germline V gene, CDR1 is MRHNA and CDR2 is SNTAGT. CDR3 DNA: TGTGCCAGCAGTTTCTCTAGCGGGACCCCTTACAATGAGCAGTTCTTC. Amino acid sequence: CASSFSSGTPYNEQFF.